Sequencing of this T cell receptor beta chain was carried out in a study of T cell responses to AZD1222 COVID-19 vaccine. Overall study results and limits: Donors skewed white British and female; clonal diversity was possibly underestimated. Spike regions recognized by vaccine-associated CD4 TCRs spanned the protein, led by 160-218 and 743-854. Two AZD1222 doses significantly raised spike-specific TCR breadth and depth over controls.

As to this clone: Antigen specificity is unknown.

CDR1 and CDR2 from the germline V gene are KGHSH and LQKENI. The CDR3 contains 15 residues. The V end was cut by 6 bases, the J end by 0 bases, with 12 bases between. The table came from immunoSEQ multiplex PCR; TCRdb's copy has only in-frame clones and leaves some out. This table holds 140,000 to 150,000 clones, 89% found once. The sequencing used peripheral blood, collected on day 0 of AZD1222 vaccination. The sequence derives from an adult in good health. The V and J genes are TRBV18 and TRBJ1-5; a weak D match, TRBD1 (5 bases). The CDR3 is CASSREPNSNQPQHF. Written as DNA, the CDR3 is TGTGCCAGCTCCAGGGAACCCAATAGCAATCAGCCCCAGCATTTT.